This TCR beta chain comes out of a study of Ad26.COV2.S vaccination and SARS-CoV-2 variants. Profiling relied on immunoSEQ multiplex PCR, and the TCRdb table lists in-frame clones only, not all of them. The sample consists of some 180,000 clones, approximately 90% of them appearing once. The input for sequencing was peripheral blood, taken after recovery from COVID-19. The clonotype comes from a human donor who had recovered from COVID-19.

The CDR3 is CASSILLAGVSYNEQFF. DNA of the CDR3: TGTGCCAGTAGTATATTACTAGCGGGTGTCTCCTACAATGAGCAGTTCTTC. This chain uses TRBV19 with TRBJ2-1, with TRBD2 matching 9 bases. J was trimmed by 0 bases and V by 2 bases; bases with no gene match: 5. Germline assignment: CDR1 LNHDA and CDR2 SQIVND (reference sequence). The CDR3 extends over 17 amino acids. Full variable domain (missing parts from reference TRBV19 and TRBJ2-1): DGGITQSPKYLFRKEGQNVTLSCEQNLNHDAMYWYRQDPGQGLRLIYYSQIVNDFQKGDIAEGYSVSREKKESFPLTVTSAQKNPTAFYLCASSILLAGVSYNEQFFGPGTRLTVL.